What follows are 4 T cell receptor beta chains derived from one specimen sequenced in a study of blood T cell repertoires in COVID-19. Data came from immunoSEQ multiplex PCR; TCRdb stores just in-frame clones and leaves some out. The table includes 250,000 to 300,000 clones, 80% to 90% detected once. Sample: peripheral blood. The receptors originated from a woman in her 70s with COVID-19, enrolled during active disease.

The table lists this clone with a few counts. The V call is TRBV21-1, the J call TRBJ1-6; TRBD1 is the table's D call, not checked against the DNA. TRBV21-1 counts as a pseudogene. There are 18 residues in the CDR3. CDR3 region: CASSSGQGQSSYNSPLHF. As DNA, the CDR3 is TGTGCCAGCAGCAGCGGACAGGGCCAAAGCTCCTATAATTCACCCCTCCACTTT.

The genes are TRBV16 and TRBJ1-5; D is possibly TRBD1 (5 bases). The CDR3 contains 14 residues. V was shortened by 4 bases and J by 4 bases, with 11 bases between the two germline ends. The germline CDR1 and CDR2 sequences are KGHSY and FQNENV. CDR3 coding DNA: TGTGCCAGCAGCCCCGGACGGGGGAATCAGCCCCAGCATTTT. This codes for CASSPGRGNQPQHF. The variable domain in full, with the rest retrieved from reference TRBV16 and TRBJ1-5, is GEEVAQTPKHLVRGEGQKAKLYCAPIKGHSYVFWYQQVLKNEFKFLISFQNENVFDETGMPKERFSAKCLPNSPCSLEIQATKLEDSAVYFCASSPGRGNQPQHFGDGTRLSIL.

In its sample, this clone was seen a few times. The genes are TRBV2 and TRBJ1-2, with 8 bases that match TRBD1. Germline-derived CDR1 and CDR2 are SNHLY and FYNNEI. This CDR3 is 13 amino acids long. CDR3 region: CKQSGTGNYGYTF. CDR3 coding DNA: TGTAAACAATCCGGGACAGGAAACTATGGCTACACCTTC.

This rearrangement joins TRBV19 to TRBJ1-4, with a possible D match to TRBD1 (6 bases). Per the germline V gene, CDR1 is LNHDA and CDR2 is SQIVND (reference sequence). V gave up 7 bases and J gave up 3 bases, with 15 bases separating them. The CDR3 extends over 15 amino acids. CDR3 nucleotide sequence: TGTGCCAGTACACAGGGAATAGTGGCTAATGAAAAACTGTTTTTT. This gives the protein CASTQGIVANEKLFF.